This T cell receptor beta chain was identified in a study of shared clonotypes between healthy human individuals. Terminally differentiated effector memory CD45RA+ cells were left out of the naive CD8 fraction, which was CD45RO-negative and positively selected for CCR7. The V end lost 4 bases, the J end lost 1 base, and 8 bases lay between the germline ends. There are 14 residues in the CDR3. Germline values: CDR1 SGHNT, CDR2 YYREEE (reference sequence). Profiling relied on immunoSEQ multiplex PCR, and the TCRdb table lists in-frame clones only, not all of them. Found here are 800,000 or so clones, roughly 96% of them singletons; the top ten hold about 0.25%.

The sequence came from a man between 25 and 39 years old in good health. This sequence joins TRBV5-4 and TRBJ2-2; possibly TRBD1 for D (6 bases). The sequenced material came from naive CD8+ T cells sorted from blood. CDR3 protein: CASSPTGNTGELFF. In DNA form, the CDR3 reads TGTGCCAGCAGCCCGACAGGGAACACCGGGGAGCTGTTTTTT. Using reference TRBV5-4 and TRBJ2-2 for the parts outside the CDR3, the full variable domain is ETGVTQSPTHLIKTRGQQVTLRCSSQSGHNTVSWYQQALGQGPQFIFQYYREEENGRGNFPPRFSGLQFPNYSSELNVNALELDDSALYLCASSPTGNTGELFFGEGSRLTVL.